This T cell receptor beta chain was obtained from a study of Tregs in tolerant kidney transplant recipients. The protocol was immunoSEQ multiplex PCR, while the TCRdb copy is restricted to in-frame clones and leaves out a portion. Among approximately 99,000 clones listed, roughly 89% were seen once. CDR3 size: 15 residues. The V and J ends lost 5 bases and 3 bases respectively, with 14 bases between them. In germline, CDR1 is MNHEY, CDR2 SVGAGI. The receptor's source is a human donor who received a combined kidney and bone marrow transplant. The chain combines TRBV6-5 with TRBJ1-3; tentatively, D is TRBD1 (6 bases). The input for sequencing was CD4+ T cells from blood, taken before the transplant. The CDR3 region is CASSPLGGLGNTIYF. The CDR3 DNA is TGTGCCAGCAGTCCCTTGGGGGGGCTTGGAAACACCATATATTTT.